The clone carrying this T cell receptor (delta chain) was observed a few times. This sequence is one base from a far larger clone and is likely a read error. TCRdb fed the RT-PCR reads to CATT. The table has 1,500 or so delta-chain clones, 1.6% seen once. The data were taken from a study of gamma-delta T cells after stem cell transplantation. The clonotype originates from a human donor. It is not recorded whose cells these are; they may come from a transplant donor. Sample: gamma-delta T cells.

This CDR3 reads CACDPLGVPGTDKLIF. The CDR3 DNA reads as TGTGCCTGTGACCCGCTGGGGGTCCCGGGCACCGATAAACTCATCTTT. The chain joins TRDV2 to TRDJ1; 7 bases fit TRDD3. Germline V gene sequence: CDR1 GEAIGNYY, CDR2 EKD. The CDR3 has 16 amino acids. Germline trimming cut 3 bases from V and 1 base from J; bases unmatched to any gene: 10.